This T cell receptor beta chain derives from a study of OX40 agonist ivuxolimab in advanced cancers. At the level of the study: Of the participants, over 30% had some prior anti-PD-1, anti-PD-L1 or anti-CTLA-4 therapy, which was allowed.

Data came from immunoSEQ multiplex PCR; TCRdb stores just in-frame clones and leaves some out. The table has tens of thousands of clones, over 75% seen once. The CDR3 covers 15 residues. CDR1 is SGHNT, CDR2 YENEEA, per germline. V gave up 4 bases and J gave up 11 bases; unmatched junction bases: 14. The chain is built from TRBV11-3 and TRBJ2-3, with 8 bases fitting TRBD2. The sample in question was CD4+ or CD8+ T cells sorted from blood, obtained in a trial of the OX40 agonist ivuxolimab. This clonotype was obtained from an adult with an advanced solid tumor such as melanoma, head and neck, liver or kidney cancer. In DNA, the CDR3 is TGTGCCAGCAGCTCAGTCCCCGGGGGGGGAGGGCAGCAGTATTTT. Amino acid sequence: CASSSVPGGGGQQYF. Complete variable domain (other parts from reference TRBV11-3 and TRBJ2-3): EAGVVQSPRYKIIEKKQPVAFWCNPISGHNTLYWYLQNLGQGPELLIRYENEEAVDDSQLPKDRFSAERLKGVDSTLKIQPAELGDSAVYLCASSSVPGGGGQQYFGPGTRLTVL.